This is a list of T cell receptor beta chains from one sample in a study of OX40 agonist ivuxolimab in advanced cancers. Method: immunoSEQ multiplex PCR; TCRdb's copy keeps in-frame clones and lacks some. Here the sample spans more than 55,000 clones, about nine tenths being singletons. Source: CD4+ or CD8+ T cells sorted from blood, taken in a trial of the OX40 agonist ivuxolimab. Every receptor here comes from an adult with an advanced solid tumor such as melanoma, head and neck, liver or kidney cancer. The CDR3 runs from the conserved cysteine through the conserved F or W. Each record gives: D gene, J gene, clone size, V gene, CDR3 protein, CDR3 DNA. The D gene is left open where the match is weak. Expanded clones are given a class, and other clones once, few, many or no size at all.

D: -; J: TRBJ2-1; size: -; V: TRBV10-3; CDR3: CAISDARQNEQFF; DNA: TGTGCCATCAGTGACGCCCGGCAGAATGAGCAGTTCTTC
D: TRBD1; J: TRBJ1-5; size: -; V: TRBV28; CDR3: CASSTWDRLGQPQHF; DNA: TGTGCCAGCAGCACTTGGGACAGGCTGGGGCAGCCCCAGCATTTT
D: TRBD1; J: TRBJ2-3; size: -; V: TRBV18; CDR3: CASSRGGTVSTDTQYF; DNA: TGTGCCAGCTCACGGGGTGGGACAGTCAGCACAGATACGCAGTATTTT
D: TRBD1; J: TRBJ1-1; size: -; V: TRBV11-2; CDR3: CASTQLDRSRPEAFF; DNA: TGTGCCAGCACCCAACTGGACAGGTCGCGGCCTGAAGCTTTCTTT
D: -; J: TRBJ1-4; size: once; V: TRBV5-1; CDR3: CASSLGDLGATNEKLFF; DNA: TGCGCCAGCAGCTTGGGGGATCTTGGGGCAACTAATGAAAAACTGTTTTTT
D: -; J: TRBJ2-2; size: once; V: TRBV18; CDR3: CASSQGLDSSTGELFF; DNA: TGTGCCAGCTCACAGGGACTTGACTCGAGCACCGGGGAGCTGTTTTTT
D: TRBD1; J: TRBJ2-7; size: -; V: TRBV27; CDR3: CASSLKSPGQGHHEQYF; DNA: TGTGCCAGCAGTTTAAAATCCCCGGGACAGGGTCACCACGAGCAGTACTTC
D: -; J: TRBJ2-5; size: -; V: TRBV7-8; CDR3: CASSFTGSFGGETQYF; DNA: TGTGCCAGCAGCTTCACAGGGAGTTTTGGCGGGGAGACCCAGTACTTC
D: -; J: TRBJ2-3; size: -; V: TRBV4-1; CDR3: CASSQGHGTADTQYF; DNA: TGCGCCAGCAGCCAAGGCCACGGCACGGCAGATACGCAGTATTTT
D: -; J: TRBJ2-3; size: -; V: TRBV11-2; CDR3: CASSFRQTGGADTQYF; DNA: TGTGCCAGCAGCTTCAGACAGACAGGAGGGGCAGATACGCAGTATTTT
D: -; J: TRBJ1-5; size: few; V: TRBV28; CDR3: CASRPAGAYSNQPQHF; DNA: TGTGCCAGCAGACCGGCAGGGGCCTATAGCAATCAGCCCCAGCATTTT
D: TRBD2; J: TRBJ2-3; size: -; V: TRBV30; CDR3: CAWSTLAGITDTQYF; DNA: TGTGCCTGGAGTACCCTAGCGGGAATCACAGATACGCAGTATTTT
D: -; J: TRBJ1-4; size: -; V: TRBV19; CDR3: CASSGQSNEKLFF; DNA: TGTGCCAGTAGTGGACAGTCTAATGAAAAACTGTTTTTT
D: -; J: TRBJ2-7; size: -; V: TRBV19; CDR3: CASSIVGRSKDNEQYF; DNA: TGTGCCAGTAGTATAGTCGGGCGGAGCAAGGACAACGAGCAGTACTTC
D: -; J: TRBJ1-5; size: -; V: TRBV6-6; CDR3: CASSYSAFHSNQPQHF; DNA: TGTGCCAGCAGTTACTCGGCATTTCATAGCAATCAGCCCCAGCATTTT